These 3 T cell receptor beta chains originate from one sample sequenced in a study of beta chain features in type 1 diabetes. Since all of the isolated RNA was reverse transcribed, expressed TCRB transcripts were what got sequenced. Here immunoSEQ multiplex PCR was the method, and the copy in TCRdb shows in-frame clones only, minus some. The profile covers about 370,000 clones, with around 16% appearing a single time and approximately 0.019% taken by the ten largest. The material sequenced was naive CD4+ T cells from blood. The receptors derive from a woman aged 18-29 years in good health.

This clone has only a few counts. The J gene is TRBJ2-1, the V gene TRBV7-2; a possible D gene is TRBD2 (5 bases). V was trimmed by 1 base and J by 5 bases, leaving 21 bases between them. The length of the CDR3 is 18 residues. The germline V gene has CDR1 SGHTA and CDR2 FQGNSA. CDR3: CASSLVWGIANSDNEQFF. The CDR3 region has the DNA TGTGCCAGCAGCTTAGTGTGGGGAATAGCGAATTCAGACAATGAGCAGTTCTTC.

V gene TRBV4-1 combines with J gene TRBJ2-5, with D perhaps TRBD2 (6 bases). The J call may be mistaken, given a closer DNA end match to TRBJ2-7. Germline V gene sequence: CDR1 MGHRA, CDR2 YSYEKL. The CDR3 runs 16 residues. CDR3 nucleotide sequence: TGCGCCAGCAGCCAAGATTTGGCGGGACGTTCCTACGAGCAGTACTTC. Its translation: CASSQDLAGRSYEQYF.

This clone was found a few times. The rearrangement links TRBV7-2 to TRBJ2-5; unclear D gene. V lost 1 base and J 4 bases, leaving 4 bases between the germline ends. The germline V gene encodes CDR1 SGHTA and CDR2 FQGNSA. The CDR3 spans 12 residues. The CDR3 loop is CASSLGVETQYF. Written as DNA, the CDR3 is TGTGCCAGCAGCTTAGGAGTAGAGACCCAGTACTTC.